This T cell receptor beta chain was captured in a study of T cells after yellow fever vaccination. Whole-study context: SMART-Seq v4 Ultra Low Input prepared the low-cell-number fractions. Broader study findings: Contamination by abundant bulk-population clonotypes could be present in FACS-sorted repertoires. Booster sampling recovered most clones from primary vaccination (approximately 97% CD4, roughly 86% CD8).

Trimming left V 8 bases short and J 7 bases short, with 6 bases between. This CDR3 has 10 residues. Germline assignment: CDR1 MNHEY and CDR2 SVGAGI. In its sample, this clonotype was seen a few times. In TCRdb, the 5' RACE reads were re-called with MiXCR into one record per CDR3 protein. This sample has 96,000 or so distinct CDR3 sequences; more than 7.5% occur once, and the top ten carry over 15%. This chain links TRBV6-5 with TRBJ2-1; unclear D gene. This material consisted of CD8+ T cells not binding an NS4B(214-222) dextramer, sorted from PBMCs, taken roughly 14 days after the first yellow fever vaccination. This clonotype was obtained from a young man who received the YFV17D yellow fever vaccine. For the CDR3, the DNA is TGTGCCAGCGGCCGGAATGAGCAGTTCTTC. Protein: CASGRNEQFF.